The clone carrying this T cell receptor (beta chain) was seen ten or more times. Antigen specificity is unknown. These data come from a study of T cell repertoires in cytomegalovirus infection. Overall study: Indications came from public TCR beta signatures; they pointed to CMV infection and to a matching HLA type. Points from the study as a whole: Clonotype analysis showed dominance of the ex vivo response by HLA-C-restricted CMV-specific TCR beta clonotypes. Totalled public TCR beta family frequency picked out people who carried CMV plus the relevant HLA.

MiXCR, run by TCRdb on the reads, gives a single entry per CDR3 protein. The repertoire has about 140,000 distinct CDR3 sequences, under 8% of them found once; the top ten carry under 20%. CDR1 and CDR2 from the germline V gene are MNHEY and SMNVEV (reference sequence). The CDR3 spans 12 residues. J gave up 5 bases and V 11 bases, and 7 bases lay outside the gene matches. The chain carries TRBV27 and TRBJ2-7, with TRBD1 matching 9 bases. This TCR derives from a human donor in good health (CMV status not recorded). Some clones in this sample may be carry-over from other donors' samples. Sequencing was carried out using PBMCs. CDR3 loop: CASWDRAHEQYF. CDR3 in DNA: TGTGCCTCCTGGGACAGGGCCCACGAGCAGTACTTC.